Shown below are 23 T cell receptor beta chains from a single sample sequenced in a study of blood T cell repertoires in COVID-19. The repertoire was sequenced with immunoSEQ multiplex PCR; TCRdb's copy has only in-frame clones and lacks some. The table records tens of thousands of clones, over 75% of them present only once. What was sequenced was peripheral blood. Receptors originate from a human donor in a cohort sampled during active COVID-19.

V is TRBV10-3 and J is TRBJ1-2; TRBD1 matches at 7 bases. The CDR3 is 14 amino acids. V shed 3 bases and J 4 bases; nucleotides not matched to a gene: 5. The V gene's germline CDR1 is ENHRY and CDR2 SYGVKD. The CDR3 reads CAISDGQGGYGYTF. The CDR3 DNA reads as TGTGCCATCAGTGATGGGCAGGGGGGCTATGGCTACACCTTC.

This chain links TRBV9 with TRBJ2-1, with 11 bases that match TRBD2. Germline V gives CDR1 SGDLS, CDR2 YYNGEE. The V gene end was trimmed by 6 bases and the J gene end by 2 bases; junction bases not matched to a gene: 10. This CDR3 comprises 17 residues. CDR3 sequence: CASTPGLAGLTYNEQFF. The CDR3 DNA sequence: TGTGCCAGCACACCCGGACTAGCGGGCCTTACCTACAATGAGCAGTTCTTC. The full variable domain, rest sourced from reference TRBV9 and TRBJ2-1, is DSGVTQTPKHLITATGQRVTLRCSPRSGDLSVYWYQQSLDQGLQFLIQYYNGEERAKGNILERFSAQQFPDLHSELNLSSLELGDSALYFCASTPGLAGLTYNEQFFGPGTRLTVL.

The chain couples TRBV3-1 (or the pseudogene TRBV3-2) to TRBJ1-3, with D hard to call. This CDR3 is built from 17 residues. Trimming took 0 bases from V and 0 from J, leaving 12 bases between them. CDR1 LGHDT and CDR2 YNNKEL come from the germline V gene (reference sequence). In DNA form, the CDR3 reads TGTGCCAGCAGCCAAGATAGGCACAGAGCCTCTGGAAACACCATATATTTT. Amino acids: CASSQDRHRASGNTIYF.

The gene calls are TRBV3-1 (or the pseudogene TRBV3-2) and TRBJ1-1; D possibly corresponds to TRBD1 (6 bases). V was clipped by 3 bases and J by 5 bases, with 16 bases between them. This CDR3 has 15 residues. In germline, CDR1 is LGHDT, CDR2 YNNKEL (reference sequence). This CDR3 is CASSHWGRGGTEAFF. In DNA, the CDR3 is TGTGCCAGCAGCCATTGGGGTAGGGGGGGAACTGAAGCTTTCTTT.

The rearrangement links TRBV6-5 to TRBJ2-7, with 8 nucleotides matching TRBD2. CDR1 and CDR2 from the germline V gene are MNHEY and SVGAGI. CDR3 length equals 15 residues. The V segment lost 7 bases and the J segment 0 bases; nucleotides outside the gene matches: 8. Here the CDR3 reads CASMTSGGASYEQYF. The CDR3 nucleotides are TGTGCCAGCATGACGAGCGGGGGAGCCTCCTACGAGCAGTACTTC.

The chain links TRBV11-2 to TRBJ1-3; 9 bases are shared with TRBD1. The CDR3 runs 19 residues. Germline assignment: CDR1 SGHAT and CDR2 FQNNGV. The J segment lost 0 bases and the V segment lost 0 bases, leaving 9 bases of the junction unmatched. CDR3 nucleotide sequence: TGTGCCAGCAGCTTAGATGGGACAGGGACTTTCCTCTCTGGAAACACCATATATTTT. Encoded protein: CASSLDGTGTFLSGNTIYF.

This chain uses TRBV6-6 with TRBJ1-4, with D maybe TRBD1 (5 bases). There are 14 residues in the CDR3. CDR1 is MNHNY, CDR2 SVGAGI, per germline (reference sequence). The V end lost 3 bases, the J end lost 8 bases, and 13 bases lay between the germline ends. The CDR3: CASSYGQGGEKLFF. The CDR3 DNA reads as TGTGCCAGCAGTTATGGGCAGGGCGGAGAAAAACTGTTTTTT.

The chain combines TRBV6-2 or TRBV6-3 with TRBJ2-1, with 12 positions matching TRBD2. The CDR3 consists of 15 residues. J gave up 9 bases and V 1 base, and 4 bases lay outside the gene matches. In germline, CDR1 is MNHEY, CDR2 SVGEGT. The CDR3 DNA sequence: TGTGCCAGCAGTTACTTCACTAGCGGGGGGAGTGAGCAGTTCTTC. This codes for CASSYFTSGGSEQFF.

The CDR3 sequence: CSVPTDNSYNEQFF. The CDR3 DNA is TGCAGCGTCCCCACAGACAACTCCTACAATGAGCAGTTCTTC. The V gene is TRBV29-1, the J gene TRBJ2-1; no firm D call. Germline CDR1 reads SQVTM; CDR2 reads ANQGSEA. This CDR3 is 14 amino acids long. The germline V and J ends were trimmed by 6 bases and 0 bases, with 12 bases remaining between them.

This clone was observed once. J is TRBJ1-1 and V is TRBV7-2; 9 bases are shared with TRBD1. After removal of 5 bases from V and 1 base from J, the junction contained 8 bases not matched to a gene. The CDR3 length is 16 residues. Germline CDR1 SGHTA, CDR2 FQGNSA. CDR3 amino acids: CASSLNRGLSNTEAFF. The CDR3 DNA is TGTGCCAGCAGCCTTAACAGGGGGCTATCGAACACTGAAGCTTTCTTT. Full variable domain (remainder filled in from reference TRBV7-2 and TRBJ1-1): GAGVSQSPSNKVTEKGKDVELRCDPISGHTALYWYRQSLGQGLEFLIYFQGNSAPDKSGLPSDRFSAERTGGSVSTLTIQRTQQEDSAVYLCASSLNRGLSNTEAFFGQGTRLTVV.

The chain has TRBV9 and TRBJ2-3; D call uncertain. The CDR3 has 14 amino acids. Germline V lookup: CDR1 SGDLS, CDR2 YYNGEE. Trimming took 0 bases from V and 4 from J, leaving 9 bases between them. The CDR3 coding sequence is TGTGCCAGCAGCGTAGCAGTTGTCCCAGATACGCAGTATTTT. Translating gives CASSVAVVPDTQYF.

This clone was observed a few times. The chain recombines TRBV19 with TRBJ1-6, with 8 bases identical to TRBD1. Germline values: CDR1 LNHDA, CDR2 SQIVND (reference sequence). The V gene end was trimmed by 5 bases and the J gene end by 4 bases; junction bases not matched to a gene: 4. The CDR3 consists of 15 residues. This CDR3 is CASSVGTGYNSPLHF. Written as DNA, the CDR3 is TGTGCCAGTAGTGTCGGGACAGGATATAATTCACCCCTCCACTTT.

V usage is TRBV6-5 and J usage is TRBJ2-7; 9 nucleotides match TRBD1. The CDR3 loop spans 13 amino acids. Per the germline V gene, CDR1 is MNHEY and CDR2 is SVGAGI. V trimming: 10 bases; J trimming: 4 bases; junction bases outside the gene matches: 8. The CDR3 bases are TGTGCCACCAAGAGGACAGGGGCATACGAGCAGTACTTC. Protein sequence: CATKRTGAYEQYF.

The gene calls are TRBV6-2 or TRBV6-3 and TRBJ1-5; D call uncertain. Germline values: CDR1 MNHEY, CDR2 SVGEGT. The CDR3 is made up of 15 amino acids. V lost 4 bases and J lost 4, with 14 bases in between. CDR3 loop: CASSSQDGRNQPQHF. In DNA form, the CDR3 reads TGTGCCAGCAGTTCCCAGGACGGGAGAAATCAGCCCCAGCATTTT.

The J gene is TRBJ2-5, the V gene TRBV1; the table names TRBD2, a call not compared with the DNA. TRBV1 is designated a pseudogene. CDR3 length equals 16 residues. The CDR3 coding sequence is TGCACCAGCAGCCAAGCCAGCGGGGGGTCCCAAGAGACCCAGTACTTC. It specifies CTSSQASGGSQETQYF.

The J gene is TRBJ1-2, the V gene TRBV11-2; 8 nucleotides align to TRBD1. Germline V lookup: CDR1 SGHAT, CDR2 FQNNGV. This CDR3 region has 16 residues. V was pared by 5 bases and J by 4 bases, with 12 bases of the junction left unmatched. The CDR3 sequence: CASSPRQGRLIYGYTF. Written as DNA, the CDR3 is TGTGCCAGCAGCCCACGACAGGGGCGGTTAATCTATGGCTACACCTTC.

The DNA of the CDR3 is TGTGCCAGCAGTTACAGGCAGGGAAGCTCCTACGAGCAGTACTTC. This translates into CASSYRQGSSYEQYF. This sequence joins TRBV6-5 and TRBJ2-7; possible D gene TRBD1, 5 bases. V lost 2 bases and J 0 bases, leaving 11 bases between the germline ends. CDR3 length equals 15 residues. Germline lookup yields CDR1 MNHEY and CDR2 SVGAGI.

This clone showed up just once. The CDR3 protein is CASSLGAGTEAFF. DNA of the CDR3: TGTGCCAGCAGCTTAGGCGCTGGCACTGAAGCTTTCTTT. The V and J genes are TRBV7-2 and TRBJ1-1; D remains unclear. V was clipped by 1 base and J by 4 bases, with 7 bases between them. This CDR3 is 13 amino acids long. CDR1 and CDR2 from the germline V gene are SGHTA and FQGNSA.

The rearrangement joins TRBV23-1 to TRBJ2-4; the D gene is possibly TRBD2 (6 bases). TRBV23-1 counts as an open reading frame of uncertain function. V was pared by 2 bases and J by 2 bases, with 16 bases between. The CDR3 is made up of 17 amino acids. The DNA for the CDR3 is TGCGCCAGCAGTCAAAGGAGGGGAGAATGGACCAAAAACATTCAGTACTTC. Amino acids: CASSQRRGEWTKNIQYF.

This chain uses TRBV18 with TRBJ2-7; TRBD1 matches 11 bases. Germline V gene lookup returns CDR1 KGHSH and CDR2 LQKENI. The junction had 0 bases not matched to a gene; V was cut back by 3 bases and J by 2 bases. The CDR3 is 14 residues long. The CDR3 DNA is TGTGCCAGCTCACCGGGACAGGGGGCCTACGAGCAGTACTTC. This translates into CASSPGQGAYEQYF. The entire variable domain, with the rest obtained from reference TRBV18 and TRBJ2-7, is as follows: NAGVMQNPRHLVRRRGQEARLRCSPMKGHSHVYWYRQLPEEGLKFMVYLQKENIIDESGMPKERFSAEFPKEGPSILRIQQVVRGDSAAYFCASSPGQGAYEQYFGPGTRLTVT.

This rearrangement joins TRBV6-4 to TRBJ1-2, with a tentative D call TRBD1 (5 bases). Germline CDR1 reads MRHNA; CDR2 reads SNTAGT. This CDR3 region has 18 residues. V was pared by 3 bases and J by 3 bases, with 23 bases between. CDR3 in DNA: TGTGCCAGCAGTGAAGACCCGGGCGGGCTCGGGGGAGACTATGGCTACACCTTC. It translates to CASSEDPGGLGGDYGYTF.

CDR3 DNA: TGTGCCAGCTCACCCAATCGGGGGGGGTACCAAGAGACCCAGTACTTC. It codes for CASSPNRGGYQETQYF. The gene calls are TRBV18 and TRBJ2-5; 8 nucleotides align to TRBD2. V trimming: 3 bases; J trimming: 0 bases; junction bases outside the gene matches: 6. Germline V lookup: CDR1 KGHSH, CDR2 LQKENI. This CDR3 is 16 amino acids long.

The chain joins TRBV9 to TRBJ1-1, with D tentatively TRBD1 (5 bases). Trimming took 0 bases from V and 0 from J, leaving 9 bases between them. The CDR3 has 15 residues. Germline values: CDR1 SGDLS, CDR2 YYNGEE. The CDR3 loop reads CASSVVGLMNTEAFF. CDR3 nucleotides: TGTGCCAGCAGCGTAGTGGGGCTCATGAACACTGAAGCTTTCTTT.